This is a list of T cell receptor beta chains from one sample in a study of glioma-infiltrating T cells. TCRdb ran MiXCR on the multiplex PCR reads and lists one entry per CDR3 protein. The sample holds roughly 20,000 distinct CDR3 sequences; around 24% are singletons and the top ten take around 13%. The specimen was glioma tissue, nonneoplastic brain tissue, or PBMCs (not recorded which). These receptors came from a human donor with low-grade glioma or glioblastoma, undergoing nonglioma brain surgery, or in good health (not recorded which). The CDR3 runs from the conserved cysteine through the conserved F or W. A D gene is named only where the DNA matches it firmly. The size field is filled for only some rows; it gives once, few, many or a size class.

NA,many,TRBV12-5,TRBJ1-1,CASVYRQLNTEAFF,TGTGCTAGTGTCTACCGACAACTCAACACTGAAGCTTTCTTT
NA,medium-sized,TRBV27,TRBJ1-1,CASGTVRGAEAFF,TGTGCCAGCGGGACCGTGAGGGGTGCTGAAGCTTTCTTT
NA,few,TRBV12-3/TRBV12-4,TRBJ1-3,CASREWTAGNTIYF,TGTGCCAGCAGGGAGTGGACAGCTGGAAACACCATATATTTT
NA,many,TRBV4-3,TRBJ2-7,CASSQEGRLAYEQYF,TGCGCCAGCAGCCAAGAGGGCAGGCTAGCCTACGAGCAGTACTTC
NA,NA,TRBV27,TRBJ2-7,CASSLPERSSYEQYF,TGTGCCAGCAGTTTACCGGAGAGGAGCTCCTACGAGCAGTACTTC
NA,few,TRBV7-8,TRBJ1-5,CASSLGRRDAGNQPQHF,TGTGCCAGCAGCTTAGGGAGGCGGGATGCGGGTAATCAGCCCCAGCATTTT
NA,few,TRBV10-2,TRBJ2-7,CASSPLGGEGQYF,TGCGCCAGCAGTCCCCTAGGGGGGGAAGGGCAGTACTTC
NA,many,TRBV28,TRBJ2-7,CASSLSRAGTYEQYF,TGTGCCAGCAGTTTATCGAGGGCAGGGACCTACGAGCAGTACTTC
NA,NA,TRBV19,TRBJ1-5,CASTSGNSNQPQHF,TGTGCGTCAACTTCGGGGAATAGCAATCAGCCCCAGCATTTT
NA,NA,TRBV20-1,TRBJ1-3,CSARAGGRNAIYF,TGTAGTGCTAGGGCGGGGGGTAGGAACGCCATATATTTT
NA,NA,TRBV7-2,TRBJ1-1,CASSLEGGRSRSGQAFF,TGTGCCAGCAGCTTAGAAGGTGGACGGTCCAGGTCGGGTCAGGCTTTCTTT
NA,NA,TRBV6-1,TRBJ1-1,CGRSDPLMNTEAFF,TGTGGCAGATCAGACCCATTGATGAACACTGAAGCTTTCTTT
TRBD1,NA,TRBV5-1,TRBJ2-3,CASSLPGTGTHTQYF,TGCGCCAGCAGCTTGCCCGGGACAGGGACACATACGCAGTATTTT
NA,few,TRBV10-3,TRBJ1-6,CATRAGTDNSPLHF,TGTGCCACACGCGCCGGGACGGATAATTCACCCCTCCACTTT
TRBD1,NA,TRBV4-1,TRBJ1-5,CASSHTTGQLNQPQHF,TGCGCCAGCAGCCATACAACGGGACAGCTGAATCAGCCCCAGCATTTT
NA,few,TRBV12-3/TRBV12-4,TRBJ1-1,CASSLSTNTEAFF,TGTGCCAGCAGTTTATCAACAAACACTGAAGCTTTCTTT
NA,many,TRBV20-1,TRBJ2-1,CSARGAVLYNEQFF,TGCAGTGCTAGGGGGGCGGTGCTATACAATGAGCAGTTCTTC
NA,few,TRBV6-1,TRBJ2-5,CASSYSLFQETQYF,TGTGCCAGCAGCTATTCCCTTTTCCAAGAGACCCAGTACTTC
NA,large,TRBV7-2,TRBJ2-3,CASSADYLSTDTQYF,TGTGCCAGCAGCGCGGACTACCTAAGCACAGATACGCAGTATTTT
NA,many,TRBV20-1,TRBJ2-3,CSARGGQGKTDTQYF,TGCAGTGCTAGAGGGGGCCAGGGAAAGACAGATACGCAGTATTTT
NA,NA,TRBV2,TRBJ2-7,CASSGGQGQIGDEQYF,TGTGCCAGCAGTGGGGGGCAGGGGCAAATAGGGGACGAGCAGTACTTC
TRBD1,NA,TRBV3-1,TRBJ2-5,CASSQRTGAETQYF,TGTGCCAGCAGCCAAAGAACAGGGGCAGAGACCCAGTACTTC
NA,many,TRBV20-1,TRBJ2-1,CSARLPRGDNNEQFF,TGCAGTGCTAGATTACCCAGGGGGGATAACAATGAGCAGTTCTTC